This T cell receptor beta chain was recorded in a study of cytomegalovirus exposure and HLA in healthy donors. This PCR relied on a set of 60 Vbeta primers and 13 Jbeta primers. TCRdb keeps only in-frame clones here, not all; method: immunoSEQ multiplex PCR. This table has about 140,000 clones, around 70% appearing once. CDR1 and CDR2 (germline): MNHNY, SVGAGI (reference sequence). This CDR3 contains 11 residues. Trimming left V 0 bases short and J 6 bases short, with 3 bases between. The chain has TRBV6-6 and TRBJ2-7; D call uncertain. This receptor was taken from a man aged 35 to 55 in good health and CMV-seronegative. Sequenced sample: PBMCs. The CDR3 DNA reads as TGTGCCAGCAGTTACTCGGCCGAGCAGTACTTC. It is translated as CASSYSAEQYF.